The clone carrying this T cell receptor (beta chain) was counted once. This sample is part of a study of blood T cell repertoires in COVID-19. Turning to the study itself: T cells, B-cell-depleted T cells, or PBMCs supplied cDNA or gDNA.

Study processing details: Reference gene primer amplification gave nucleated cell count estimates. Sequencing was performed with immunoSEQ multiplex PCR; in TCRdb, only in-frame clones are kept and a portion is missing. V and J calls and clone size are copied from that table; D and trimming were computed from the DNA. The table lists roughly 120,000 clones, approximately 81% of them singletons. CDR1 is SGDLS, CDR2 YYNGEE, per germline. The V segment lost 5 bases and the J segment 2 bases; nucleotides outside the gene matches: 9. The CDR3 covers 16 residues. The TCR sequence derives from a man between 60 and 70 years old with acute or convalescent COVID-19. Material for sequencing was peripheral blood. The chain carries TRBV9 and TRBJ2-1, with 8 bases lining up with TRBD1. The CDR3 DNA is TGTGCCAGCAGTGAGAGCCGGGACAGGCCCTACAATGAGCAGTTCTTC. This gives the protein CASSESRDRPYNEQFF. Based on the CDR3 plus reference TRBV9 and TRBJ2-1, the full variable domain is DSGVTQTPKHLITATGQRVTLRCSPRSGDLSVYWYQQSLDQGLQFLIQYYNGEERAKGNILERFSAQQFPDLHSELNLSSLELGDSALYFCASSESRDRPYNEQFFGPGTRLTVL.